This TCR beta chain emerged from a study of blood T cells in healthy people across ages. PCR was performed a second time for about 6 to 12 cycles using a sample-barcoded 5' primer and a J-beta primer mix. TCRdb processed the 5' RACE reads anew with MiXCR; each CDR3 protein has one entry. The top ten hold approximately 31% of the sample, which has 700,000 or so distinct CDR3 sequences, approximately 40% seen once. The CDR3 is made up of 16 amino acids. Germline values: CDR1 MNHNS, CDR2 SASEGT. J gave up 0 bases and V 8 bases, and 7 bases lay outside the gene matches. The TCR sequence derives from a man aged 80 or over in good health. Sequencing was done on a sample of blood. This chain joins TRBV6-1 and TRBJ2-6; TRBD1 agrees at 7 bases. The CDR3 nucleotides are TGTGCCAGCGTCCCGGGACAGTGCTCTGGGGCCAACGTCCTGACTTTC. It specifies CASVPGQCSGANVLTF.